Described below is a single T cell receptor beta chain sequence and its context. The data were obtained in a study of shared clonotypes between healthy human individuals. Method: immunoSEQ multiplex PCR; TCRdb's copy keeps in-frame clones and lacks some. The table shows 2 million to 3 million clones, with just over 90% occurring only once. V dropped 7 bases and J dropped 5; count of bases not matched to a gene: 16. Germline V gene data show CDR1 as LNHDA and CDR2 as SQIVND (reference sequence). The CDR3 extends over 17 amino acids. This clonotype was sampled from a man aged 18 to 35 in good health. The gene calls are TRBV19 and TRBJ2-2; 7 bases are shared with TRBD2. Sequences were obtained from naive CD4+ T cells sorted from blood. Subset: CD45RA+ positively selected. CDR3 in amino acids: CASTREWGGSGTGELFF. The CDR3 region has the DNA TGTGCCAGTACGCGTGAATGGGGCGGGAGTGGTACCGGGGAGCTGTTTTTT.